The clone carrying this TCR beta chain was seen many times. As yet, its antigen is unknown. TCR beta CDR3 regions were amplified from RNA transcripts. The study used the HTBI primer set for a first-round RT-PCR of the TCR CDR3. Using its own MiXCR run on the multiplex PCR reads, TCRdb lists one record per CDR3 protein. The sample includes fewer than 350,000 distinct CDR3 sequences, around 23% of them seen just once. Per the germline V gene, CDR1 is SGHRS and CDR2 is YFSETQ. The ends lost 0 bases at V and 8 bases at J; junction bases unmatched: 9. This CDR3 has 17 amino acids. Newly diagnosed patients aged 18 to 65 had hyperthyroidism of under 2 months' duration. Orbital computed tomography and thyroid ultrasound, together with serum TRAb and thyroxine and clinical symptoms, were used for diagnoses. The sample belongs to a study of T cells in Graves' hyperthyroidism and ophthalmopathy. Study-wide background: Peripheral blood was taken when the disease was first diagnosed, before any treatment began. Study-level findings and limits: Ophthalmopathy and stable hyperthyroidism were separated by a 13 V-J model.

This receptor was identified in a woman in her forties or fifties with Graves' hyperthyroidism. Sequencing was carried out using blood. The chain recombines TRBV5-1 with TRBJ2-1; 12 nucleotides agree with TRBD1. CDR3 sequence (DNA): TGCGCCAGCAGCTTGGCCGGGACAGGGGGCCCCCGAGATGAGCAGTTCTTC. This sequence encodes CASSLAGTGGPRDEQFF.